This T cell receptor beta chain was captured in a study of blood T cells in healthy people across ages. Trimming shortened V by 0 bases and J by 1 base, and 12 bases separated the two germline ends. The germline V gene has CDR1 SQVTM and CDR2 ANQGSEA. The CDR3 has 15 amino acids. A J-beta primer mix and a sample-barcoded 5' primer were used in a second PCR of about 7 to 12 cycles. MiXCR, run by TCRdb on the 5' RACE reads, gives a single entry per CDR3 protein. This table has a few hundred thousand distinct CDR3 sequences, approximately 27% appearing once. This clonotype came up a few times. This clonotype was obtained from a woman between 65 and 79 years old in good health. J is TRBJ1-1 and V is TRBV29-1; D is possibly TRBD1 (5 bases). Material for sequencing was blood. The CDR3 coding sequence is TGCAGCGTTGAAGATCGTCACGGGACGAACACTGAAGCTTTCTTT. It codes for CSVEDRHGTNTEAFF.